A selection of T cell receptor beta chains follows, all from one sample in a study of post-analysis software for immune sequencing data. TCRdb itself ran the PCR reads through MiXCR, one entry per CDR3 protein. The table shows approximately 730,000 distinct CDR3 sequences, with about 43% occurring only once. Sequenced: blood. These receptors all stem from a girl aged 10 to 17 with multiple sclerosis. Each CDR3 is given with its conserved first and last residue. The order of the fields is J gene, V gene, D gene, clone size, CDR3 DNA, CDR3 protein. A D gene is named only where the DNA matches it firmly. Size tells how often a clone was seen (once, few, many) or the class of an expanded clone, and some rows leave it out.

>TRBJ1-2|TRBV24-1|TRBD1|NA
TGTGCCACCAGTGATTCCCGACAGGGACAGGCATATGGCTACACCTTC
CATSDSRQGQAYGYTF
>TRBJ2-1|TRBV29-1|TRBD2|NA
TGCAGCGTTGATTCGTGGACTAGCGGGATGTACAATGAGCAGTTCTTC
CSVDSWTSGMYNEQFF
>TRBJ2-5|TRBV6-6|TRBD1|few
TGTGCCAGCAGTTACTCGACAGGGGTTGAAGAGACCCAGTACTTC
CASSYSTGVEETQYF
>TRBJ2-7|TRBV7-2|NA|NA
TGTGCCAGCAGCTTAGACAAGGGACTGTCCTACGAGCAGTACTTC
CASSLDKGLSYEQYF
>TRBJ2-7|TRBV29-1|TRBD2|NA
TGCAGCGTAGGTAGCGGGAGGGCCCCCTACGAGCAGTACTTC
CSVGSGRAPYEQYF
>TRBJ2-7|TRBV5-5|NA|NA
TGTGCCAGCACCCCGGTGGTGGGTTCTGAATACGAGCAGTACTTC
CASTPVVGSEYEQYF
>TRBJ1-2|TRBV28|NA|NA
TGTGCCAGCAGTTTTGGGGGCAAGAGCTATGGCTACACCTTC
CASSFGGKSYGYTF
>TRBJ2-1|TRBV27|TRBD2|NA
TGTGCCAGCAGTCCCCGTTTTAGCAGCGGGAGGGCCAATGAGCAGTTCTTC
CASSPRFSSGRANEQFF
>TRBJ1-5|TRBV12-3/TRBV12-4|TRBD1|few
TGTGCCAGCAGTAGCGGACAGGCATATAGCAATCAGCCCCAGCATTTT
CASSSGQAYSNQPQHF
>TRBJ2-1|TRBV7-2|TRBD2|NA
TGTGCCAGCAGCCCGTTAGCGGGAGGGGTATACAATGAGCAGTTCTTC
CASSPLAGGVYNEQFF
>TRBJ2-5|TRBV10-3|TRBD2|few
TGTGCCATCTCGGCGTCCCGGGAGGCCTCGGGAGAGACCCAGTACTTC
CAISASREASGETQYF
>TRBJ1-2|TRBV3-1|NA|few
TGTGCCAGCAGCCAACGGGGGCCTTATGGCTACACCTTC
CASSQRGPYGYTF
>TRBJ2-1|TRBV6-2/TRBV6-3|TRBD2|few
TGTGCCAGCAGCCGACGACTAGCGGGAGGCGATGAGCAGTTCTTC
CASSRRLAGGDEQFF
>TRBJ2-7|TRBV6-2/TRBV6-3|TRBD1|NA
TGTGCCAGCTCCTACAGGGGGAAAGACTACGAGCAGTACTTC
CASSYRGKDYEQYF
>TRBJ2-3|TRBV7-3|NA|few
TGTGCCAGCAGCTTAAGTGTTGTACCGGATACGCAGTATTTT
CASSLSVVPDTQYF
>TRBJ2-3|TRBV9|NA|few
TGTGCCAGCGCCCAGGGGGGGAGCACAGATACGCAGTATTTT
CASAQGGSTDTQYF
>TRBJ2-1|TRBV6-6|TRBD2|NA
TGTGCCAGCAGACCCCCTAGCGGAGCCTCCTACAATGAGCAGTTCTTC
CASRPPSGASYNEQFF
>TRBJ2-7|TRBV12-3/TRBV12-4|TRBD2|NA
TGTGCCAGCAGCCTAGCGGGAGGCACCCACGAGCAGTACTTC
CASSLAGGTHEQYF
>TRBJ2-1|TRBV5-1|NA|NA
TGCGCCAGCAGCTATGACGGCTACAATGAGCAGTTCTTC
CASSYDGYNEQFF
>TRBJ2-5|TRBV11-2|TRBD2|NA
TGTGCCAGCAGTCCTATAGCGGGACAACAAGAGACCCAGTACTTC
CASSPIAGQQETQYF
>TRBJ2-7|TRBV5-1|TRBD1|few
TGCGCCAGCAGGAAACAAACAGGGGGCGAAGAGCAGTACTTC
CASRKQTGGEEQYF
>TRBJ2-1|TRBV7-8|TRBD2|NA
TGTGCCAGCAGCTTATTCCCGCGGGAGCTGAGGGAATCCTACAATGAGCAGTTCTTC
CASSLFPRELRESYNEQFF
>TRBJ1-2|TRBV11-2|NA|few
TGTGCCAGCAGCTTAAGTTTCACTAACTATGGCTACACCTTC
CASSLSFTNYGYTF
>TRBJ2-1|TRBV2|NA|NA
TGTGCCACCAATCAGGGGCGGATAGCCCCTGGGGAGCAGTTCTTC
CATNQGRIAPGEQFF
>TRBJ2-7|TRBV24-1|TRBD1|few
TGTGCCACCAGTGATACTGACAGGGCCCACGAGCAGTACTTC
CATSDTDRAHEQYF
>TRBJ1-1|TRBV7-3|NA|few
TGTGCCAGCAGCTTGGAGGGTTCCACTGAAGCTTTCTTT
CASSLEGSTEAFF
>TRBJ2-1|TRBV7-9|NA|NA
TGTGCCAGCAGCGAGGGCTCCATAAATGAGCAGTTCTTC
CASSEGSINEQFF
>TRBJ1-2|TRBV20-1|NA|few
TGCAGTGCTCGGGACATAACTAATGGCTACACCTTC
CSARDITNGYTF
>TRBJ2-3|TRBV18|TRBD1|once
TGTGCCAGCTCACCACCGCGTTGGGACAGGGGGCGCACAGATACGCAGTATTTT
CASSPPRWDRGRTDTQYF
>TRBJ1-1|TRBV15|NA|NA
TGTGCCACCAGCAGAGATGGGGGTGACACTGAAGCTTTCTTT
CATSRDGGDTEAFF
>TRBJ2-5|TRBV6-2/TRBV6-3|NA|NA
TGTGCCATCTCTACCCTAAAGGGCGACGTTGAGACCCAGTACTTC
CAISTLKGDVETQYF
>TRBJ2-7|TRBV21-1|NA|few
TGTGCCAGCAGCGACGAAGGACTAGCGGTTTACGAGCAGTACTTC
CASSDEGLAVYEQYF
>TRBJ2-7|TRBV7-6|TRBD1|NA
TGTGCCAGCAGCCCAGGGGGCGGGACAGGCTCCTACGAGCAGTACTTC
CASSPGGGTGSYEQYF
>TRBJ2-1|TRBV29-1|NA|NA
TGCAGTTCTAGGCGGGCGACCTCCTACAATGAGCAGTTCTTC
CSSRRATSYNEQFF
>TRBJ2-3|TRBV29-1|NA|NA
TGCAGCGTTGTATGGGGGCTGGTCACAGATACGCAGTATTTT
CSVVWGLVTDTQYF
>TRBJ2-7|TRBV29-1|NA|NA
TGCAGCGTTTCGCCCCCGGGCCTTGACACCTACGAGCAGTACTTC
CSVSPPGLDTYEQYF
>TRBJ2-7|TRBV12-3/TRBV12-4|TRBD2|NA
TGTGCCAGCACTCCAGCGGGGACCTACGAGCAGTACTTC
CASTPAGTYEQYF
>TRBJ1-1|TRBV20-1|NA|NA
TGCAGTGCTAGAGATCCCAGGGAGAACACTGAAGCTTTCTTT
CSARDPRENTEAFF
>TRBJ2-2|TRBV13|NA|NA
TGTGCCAGCCGAGGACAGAACACCGGGGAGCTGTTTTTT
CASRGQNTGELFF
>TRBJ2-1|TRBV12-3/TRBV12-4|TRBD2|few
TGTGCCAGCACTCGGGGGGAAGGTTACAATGAGCAGTTCTTC
CASTRGEGYNEQFF
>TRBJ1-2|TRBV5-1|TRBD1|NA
TGCGCCAGCAGCGCCCCGGGACAGGGTCCCGATGACTACACCTTC
CASSAPGQGPDDYTF
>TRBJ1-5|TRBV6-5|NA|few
TGTGCCAGCAGTTACGGACCGTATAGCAATCAGCCCCAGCATTTT
CASSYGPYSNQPQHF
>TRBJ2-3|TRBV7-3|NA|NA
TGTGCCAGCAGCTCTAGTGGCCCTGGGGGAACAGATACGCAGTATTTT
CASSSSGPGGTDTQYF
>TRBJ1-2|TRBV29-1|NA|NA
TGCAGCGTTGAAGTGTCCCGGGACAAGACCTATGGCTACACCTTC
CSVEVSRDKTYGYTF
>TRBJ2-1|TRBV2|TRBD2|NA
TGTGCCAGCAGCACCCGAGGAGCGGGAGCGAGGTTTAATGAGCAGTTCTTC
CASSTRGAGARFNEQFF
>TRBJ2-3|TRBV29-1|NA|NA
TGCAGCGCCCTGGCGGACCCAGATACGCAGTATTTT
CSALADPDTQYF
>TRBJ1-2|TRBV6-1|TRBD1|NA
TGTGCCAGCAGTGAATGGGACAGGGGACGTAGTGGCTACACCTTC
CASSEWDRGRSGYTF
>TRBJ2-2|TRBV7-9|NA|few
TGTGCCAGCAGGCCTAGCTCGAACACCGGGGAGCTGTTTTTT
CASRPSSNTGELFF
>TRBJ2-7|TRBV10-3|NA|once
TGTGCCATCAGTGAGTCCCGCCTACCCGGACCTGACCCAGACGAGCAGTACTTC
CAISESRLPGPDPDEQYF
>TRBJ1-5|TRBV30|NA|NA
TGTGCCTGGAGTGTAATTGAAGATCAGCCCCAGCATTTT
CAWSVIEDQPQHF
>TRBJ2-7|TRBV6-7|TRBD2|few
TGTGCCAGCAGAAGTACCGAAAGGACTAGTGAGGACGAGCAGTACTTC
CASRSTERTSEDEQYF
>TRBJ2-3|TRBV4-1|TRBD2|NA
TGCGCCAGCAGCCAAGATGTTGACCTAGCGGCTAGCACAGATACGCAGTATTTT
CASSQDVDLAASTDTQYF
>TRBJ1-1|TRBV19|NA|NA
TGTGCCAGTAGTATTACGGAAAACACTGAAGCTTTCTTT
CASSITENTEAFF
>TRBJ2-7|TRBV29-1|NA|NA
TGCAGCGTTGAAGGGGAAAAACCCTACGAGCAGTACTTC
CSVEGEKPYEQYF
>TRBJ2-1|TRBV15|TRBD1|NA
TGTGCCACCAGCAGGACCCCCGGGACAGGGGACAATGAGCAGTTCTTC
CATSRTPGTGDNEQFF
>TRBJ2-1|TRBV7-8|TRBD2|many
TGTGCCAGCAGGTCCTTCAGGACTAGCGAACAGAGCTCCTACAATGAGCAGTTCTTC
CASRSFRTSEQSSYNEQFF